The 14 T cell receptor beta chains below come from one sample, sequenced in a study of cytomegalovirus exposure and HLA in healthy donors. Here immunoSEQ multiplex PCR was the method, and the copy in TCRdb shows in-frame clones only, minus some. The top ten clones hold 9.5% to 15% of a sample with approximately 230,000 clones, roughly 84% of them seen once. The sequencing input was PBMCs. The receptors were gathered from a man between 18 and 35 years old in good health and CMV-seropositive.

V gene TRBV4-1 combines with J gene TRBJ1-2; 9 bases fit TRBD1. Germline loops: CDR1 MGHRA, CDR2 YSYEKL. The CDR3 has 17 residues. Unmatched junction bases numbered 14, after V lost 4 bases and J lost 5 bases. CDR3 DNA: TGCGCCAGCAGCCTTACCTCAGGCCGGGGACAGGGTTATGGCTACACCTTC. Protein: CASSLTSGRGQGYGYTF.

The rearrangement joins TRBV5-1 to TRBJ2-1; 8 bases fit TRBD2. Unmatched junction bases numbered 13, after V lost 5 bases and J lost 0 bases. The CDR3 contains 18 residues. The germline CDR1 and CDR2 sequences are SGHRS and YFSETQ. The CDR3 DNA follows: TGCGCCAGCAGTTTGCGGAGTAGCGGGACCCTCTCCTACAATGAGCAGTTCTTC. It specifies CASSLRSSGTLSYNEQFF.

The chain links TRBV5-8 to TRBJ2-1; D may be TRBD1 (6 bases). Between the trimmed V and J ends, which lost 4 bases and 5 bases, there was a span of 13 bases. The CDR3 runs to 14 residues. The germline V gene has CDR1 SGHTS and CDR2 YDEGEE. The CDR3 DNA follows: TGTGCCAGCAGCCAGGGGATTAGGCACAATGAGCAGTTCTTC. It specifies CASSQGIRHNEQFF.

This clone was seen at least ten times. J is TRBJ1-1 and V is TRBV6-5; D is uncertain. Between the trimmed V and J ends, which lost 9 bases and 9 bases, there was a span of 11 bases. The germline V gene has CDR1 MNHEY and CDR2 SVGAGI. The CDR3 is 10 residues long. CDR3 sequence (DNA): TGTGCCAGTTACCTGGATAAAGCTTTCTTT. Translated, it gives CASYLDKAFF.

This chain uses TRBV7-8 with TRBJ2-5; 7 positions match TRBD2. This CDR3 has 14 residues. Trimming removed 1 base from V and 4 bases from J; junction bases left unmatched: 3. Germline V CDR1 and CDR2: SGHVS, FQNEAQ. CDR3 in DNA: TGTGCCAGCAGCTTAGTGTTAGCGGGAGAGACCCAGTACTTC. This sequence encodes CASSLVLAGETQYF.

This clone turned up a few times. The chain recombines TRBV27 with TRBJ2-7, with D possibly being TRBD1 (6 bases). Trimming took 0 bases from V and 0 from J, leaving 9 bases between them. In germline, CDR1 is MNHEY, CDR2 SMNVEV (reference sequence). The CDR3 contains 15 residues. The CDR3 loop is CASSLSAGASYEQYF. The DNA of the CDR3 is TGTGCCAGCAGTTTATCGGCAGGGGCCTCCTACGAGCAGTACTTC.

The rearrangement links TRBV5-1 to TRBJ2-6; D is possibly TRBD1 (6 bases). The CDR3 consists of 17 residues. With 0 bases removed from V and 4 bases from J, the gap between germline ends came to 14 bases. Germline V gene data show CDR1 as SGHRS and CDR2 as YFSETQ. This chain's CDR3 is CASSLETGWSGANVLTF. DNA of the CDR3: TGCGCCAGCAGCTTGGAAACAGGGTGGAGCGGGGCCAACGTCCTGACTTTC.

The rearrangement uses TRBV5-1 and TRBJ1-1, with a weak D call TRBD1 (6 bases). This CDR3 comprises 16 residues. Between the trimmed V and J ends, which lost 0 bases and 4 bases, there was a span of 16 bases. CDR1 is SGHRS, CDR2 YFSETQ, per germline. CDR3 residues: CASSLASGGRSTEAFF. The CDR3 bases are TGCGCCAGCAGCTTGGCCTCTGGGGGGCGAAGCACTGAAGCTTTCTTT.

For the CDR3, the DNA is TGTGCCACCAGCAGAGATCAGGGTCGGCCCCAGCATTTT. Its translation is CATSRDQGRPQHF. J is TRBJ1-5 and V is TRBV15, with D possibly TRBD1 on 5 matching bases. From germline, CDR1 is LNHNV and CDR2 YYDKDF (reference sequence). The CDR3 is 13 amino acids. Trimming shortened V by 0 bases and J by 9 bases, and 9 bases separated the two germline ends.

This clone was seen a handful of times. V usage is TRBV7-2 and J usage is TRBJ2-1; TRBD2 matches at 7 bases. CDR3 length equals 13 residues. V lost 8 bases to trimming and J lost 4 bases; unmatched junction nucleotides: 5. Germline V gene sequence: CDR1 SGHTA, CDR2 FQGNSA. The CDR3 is CASGPRGYNEQFF. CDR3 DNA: TGTGCCAGCGGCCCGCGGGGGTACAATGAGCAGTTCTTC.

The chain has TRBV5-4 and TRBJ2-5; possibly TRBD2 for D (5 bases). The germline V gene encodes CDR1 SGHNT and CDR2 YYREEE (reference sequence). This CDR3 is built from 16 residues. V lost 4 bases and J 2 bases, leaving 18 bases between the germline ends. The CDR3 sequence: CASSLGLPEGQETQYF. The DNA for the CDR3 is TGTGCCAGCAGCCTTGGACTGCCCGAAGGTCAAGAGACCCAGTACTTC.

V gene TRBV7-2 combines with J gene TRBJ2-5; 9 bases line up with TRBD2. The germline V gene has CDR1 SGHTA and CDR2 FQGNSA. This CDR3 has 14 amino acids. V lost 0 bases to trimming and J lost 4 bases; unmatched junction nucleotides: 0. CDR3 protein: CASSLAGLAETQYF. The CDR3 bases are TGTGCCAGCAGCTTAGCGGGACTAGCAGAGACCCAGTACTTC.

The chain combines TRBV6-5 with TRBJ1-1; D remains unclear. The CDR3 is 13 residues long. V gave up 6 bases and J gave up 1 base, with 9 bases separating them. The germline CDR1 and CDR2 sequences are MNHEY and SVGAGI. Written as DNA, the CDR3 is TGTGCCAGCAGCTTGACAACGAACACTGAAGCTTTCTTT. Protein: CASSLTTNTEAFF.

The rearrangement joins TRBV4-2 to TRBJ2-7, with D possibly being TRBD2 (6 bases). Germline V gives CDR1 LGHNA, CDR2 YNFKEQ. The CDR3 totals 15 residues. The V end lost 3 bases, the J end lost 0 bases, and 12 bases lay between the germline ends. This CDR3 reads CASSQDYPSSYEQYF. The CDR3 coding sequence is TGTGCCAGCAGCCAGGACTACCCGAGCTCCTACGAGCAGTACTTC.